The 24 T cell receptor beta chains given below trace back to one sample, sequenced in a study of identical twins. TCRdb independently ran MiXCR on the 5' RACE reads; one entry per CDR3 protein. This table has around 1.7 million distinct CDR3 sequences, under 35% appearing once. The sequencing sample was made of cord blood. The receptors were sampled from a newborn girl in good health.

This clonotype has just a few counts. The CDR3 loop reads CAISALAGGSYEQYF. CDR3 coding DNA: TGTGCCATCAGTGCTCTAGCGGGGGGTTCCTACGAGCAGTACTTC. This chain joins TRBV10-3 and TRBJ2-7, with 11 positions matching TRBD2. Germline CDR1 reads ENHRY; CDR2 reads SYGVKD. Trimming cost V 4 bases and J 1 base; bases outside gene matches: 3. The CDR3 consists of 15 residues.

V and J are TRBV12-3 or TRBV12-4 and TRBJ2-7; the D gene is possibly TRBD2 (5 bases). This CDR3 contains 18 residues. Trimming left V 3 bases short and J 7 bases short, with 28 bases between. The CDR3 nucleotides are TGTGCCAGCAGTTTGGACCTCCGAGGGCTCCAATTCCACAATGAGCAGTACTTC. It encodes CASSLDLRGLQFHNEQYF.

The chain has TRBV7-8 and TRBJ1-5; no clear D. The CDR3 has 13 residues. The V end lost 2 bases, the J end lost 5 bases, and 7 bases lay between the germline ends. Germline CDR1 is SGHVS and CDR2 is FQNEAQ. In DNA, the CDR3 is TGTGCCAGCAGCTTAATGAGGGATCAGCCCCAGCATTTT. Protein product: CASSLMRDQPQHF.

V is TRBV4-1 and J is TRBJ1-2; D remains ambiguous. The CDR3 runs 17 residues. Germline assignment: CDR1 MGHRA and CDR2 YSYEKL. V lost 1 base to trimming and J lost 1 base, with 16 bases between them. This CDR3 reads CASSQVVSLPFNYGYTF. CDR3 in DNA: TGCGCCAGCAGCCAAGTTGTCAGCCTCCCATTTAACTATGGCTACACCTTC.

This clonotype was seen ten or more times. The chain employs TRBV29-1 and TRBJ1-2; D not certain. The CDR3 has 11 amino acids. The V end lost 7 bases, the J end lost 4 bases, and 10 bases lay between the germline ends. CDR1 and CDR2 (germline): SQVTM, ANQGSEA. The CDR3 loop reads CSARQAYGYTF. CDR3 DNA: TGCAGCGCCCGTCAGGCCTATGGCTACACCTTC.

A word on this clonotype: This sequence may be a read error, since a much larger clone differs from it by one base. CDR3 DNA: TGTGCCAGCAGCAATAAGGGCTATGGCTACACCTTC. It codes for CASSNKGYGYTF. The gene calls are TRBV13 and TRBJ1-2; D unclear. V was shortened by 5 bases and J by 4 bases, with 8 bases between the two germline ends. The V gene's germline CDR1 is PRHDT and CDR2 FYEKMQ (reference sequence). The CDR3 is made up of 12 amino acids.

V gene TRBV20-1 combines with J gene TRBJ2-4; 7 bases line up with TRBD1. The end of the DNA fits TRBJ2-7 better, so the J call may be wrong. Germline values: CDR1 DFQATT, CDR2 SNEGSKA (reference sequence). The CDR3 consists of 14 residues. This CDR3 reads CSARASQGVGEQYF. Here the CDR3 DNA reads TGCAGTGCTAGAGCGTCTCAGGGGGTAGGCGAGCAGTACTTC.

This sequence joins TRBV7-9 and TRBJ1-2; D not resolved. The CDR3 totals 10 residues. Trimming removed 8 bases from V and 8 bases from J, with 9 bases in between. From germline, CDR1 is SEHNR and CDR2 FQNEAQ (reference sequence). Written as DNA, the CDR3 is TGTGCCAGCGAGAAGGGCGGCTACACCTTC. Protein product: CASEKGGYTF.

This chain uses TRBV9 with TRBJ2-2, with D perhaps matching TRBD1 (5 bases). This CDR3 is 15 amino acids long. CDR1 is SGDLS, CDR2 YYNGEE, per germline. Trimming cost V 0 bases and J 7 bases, with 13 bases left between them. The CDR3 DNA reads as TGTGCCAGCAGCGTAGTCCCAGGGAAGGTCGGGGAGCTGTTTTTT. This translates into CASSVVPGKVGELFF.

The rearrangement links TRBV6-2 or TRBV6-3 to TRBJ2-2; TRBD1 matches at 9 bases. V shed 6 bases and J 6 bases; nucleotides not matched to a gene: 8. This CDR3 is 15 amino acids long. Germline V gives CDR1 MNHEY, CDR2 SVGEGT. The CDR3 reads CASRLWGQGAGELFF. CDR3 DNA: TGTGCCAGCAGACTGTGGGGACAGGGCGCCGGGGAGCTGTTTTTT.

This clonotype was recorded at least ten times. This chain joins TRBV6-6 and TRBJ1-2, with 11 positions matching TRBD1. V gave up 4 bases and J gave up 7 bases; unmatched junction bases: 2. CDR1 MNHNY and CDR2 SVGAGI come from the germline V gene (reference sequence). The CDR3 loop spans 13 amino acids. The CDR3 sequence is CASSWTGGFGYTF. CDR3 bases: TGTGCCAGCAGTTGGACAGGGGGCTTTGGCTACACCTTC.

This chain links TRBV18 with TRBJ2-3; 7 positions match TRBD2. The V segment lost 2 bases and the J segment 2 bases; nucleotides outside the gene matches: 4. The CDR3 length is 15 residues. Germline assignment: CDR1 KGHSH and CDR2 LQKENI. The CDR3, as DNA: TGTGCCAGCTCACCATGGCGGGAGACCACAGATACGCAGTATTTT. Encoded protein: CASSPWRETTDTQYF.

On this clonotype: The junction differs from germline at one of its ends, possibly a read error. This chain uses TRBV12-3 or TRBV12-4 with TRBJ2-3; D perhaps matches TRBD2 (5 bases). CDR3 length: 15 amino acids. CDR3 nucleotide sequence: TGTGCCAGCAGCGACGACCTGGTGCGGGCAGATACGGAGTATTTT. It encodes CASSDDLVRADTEYF.

The chain couples TRBV12-3 or TRBV12-4 to TRBJ2-3; D gene unclear. CDR3 length: 16 amino acids. V was pared by 8 bases and J by 0 bases, with 18 bases between. CDR3 in DNA: TGTGCCAGCGCTCAAGGACGGAGAAGAAGCACAGATACGCAGTATTTT. Its translation: CASAQGRRRSTDTQYF.

The V gene is TRBV3-1, the J gene TRBJ1-1; D uncertain. The CDR3 length is 14 residues. CDR1 is LGHDT and CDR2 is YNNKEL in the germline V gene (reference sequence). Trimming removed 0 bases at V and 2 bases at J, with 7 bases between. The CDR3 bases are TGTGCCAGCAGCCAAGACAGGACTAACACTGAAGCTTTCTTT. This gives the protein CASSQDRTNTEAFF.

The chain has TRBV12-3 or TRBV12-4 and TRBJ1-2; D is unclear. Trimming took 3 bases from V and 4 from J, leaving 9 bases between them. This CDR3 has 13 amino acids. CDR3 sequence (DNA): TGTGCCAGCAGTTTGGAACGGATCTATGGCTACACCTTC. This encodes CASSLERIYGYTF.

This clonotype came up many times. The rearrangement links TRBV6-5 to TRBJ2-7; D possibly matches TRBD1 or TRBD2 (5 bases each). CDR3 length: 13 residues. CDR1 MNHEY and CDR2 SVGAGI come from the germline V gene. Trimming took 6 bases from V and 3 from J, leaving 12 bases between them. In DNA form, the CDR3 reads TGTGCCAGCAGAAAGGGACGGAACTACGAGCAGTACTTC. Its protein is CASRKGRNYEQYF.

The chain combines TRBV6-1 with TRBJ1-1; a weak D match, TRBD1 (5 bases). V dropped 6 bases and J dropped 3 bases, with 14 bases sitting between them. The CDR3 length is 14 residues. Germline CDR1 MNHNS, CDR2 SASEGT. CDR3 residues: CASRPGLTHTEAFF. CDR3 nucleotides: TGTGCCAGCAGGCCGGGACTCACGCACACTGAAGCTTTCTTT.

A few counts support this clonotype. The chain is built from TRBV6-2 or TRBV6-3 and TRBJ2-7; 7 nucleotides agree with TRBD1. Trimming cost V 7 bases and J 4 bases; bases outside gene matches: 10. CDR3 size: 14 residues. CDR1 is MNHEY and CDR2 is SVGEGT in the germline V gene. The CDR3 here is CASKPGTVGYEQYF. DNA of the CDR3: TGTGCCAGCAAACCCGGGACAGTTGGGTACGAGCAGTACTTC.

This clonotype was counted only a few times. The chain recombines TRBV29-1 with TRBJ2-3; 9 bases match TRBD1. CDR1 is SQVTM and CDR2 is ANQGSEA in the germline V gene. The CDR3 has 14 amino acids. V lost 7 bases and J lost 3; bases outside the gene matches: 8. The CDR3 DNA reads TGCAGCGCCTGGACAGGGGCAGGGACAGATACGCAGTATTTT. Encoded protein: CSAWTGAGTDTQYF.

The genes are TRBV25-1 and TRBJ2-1; D is possibly TRBD2 (6 bases). Germline-derived CDR1 and CDR2 are MGHDK and SYGVNS. The CDR3 sequence is 16 residues long. V lost 4 bases to trimming and J lost 3 bases, with 16 bases between them. CDR3 sequence: CASSGLTSSYYNEQFF. The CDR3 DNA follows: TGTGCCAGCAGTGGCCTGACTAGTTCCTACTACAATGAGCAGTTCTTC.

V is TRBV5-1 and J is TRBJ2-5; 9 bases are a match to TRBD1. The J call may not be correct, given that the DNA end is closer to TRBJ2-7. The CDR3 covers 14 residues. Germline V CDR1 and CDR2: SGHRS, YFSETQ. The CDR3, as DNA: TGCGCCAGCAGCCCGGGACAGGGAGTGGGCGAGCAGTACTTC. This codes for CASSPGQGVGEQYF.

This clonotype showed up just a few times. The rearrangement joins TRBV29-1 to TRBJ2-1; no reliable D call. V was shortened by 2 bases and J by 8 bases, with 7 bases between the two germline ends. This CDR3 region has 11 residues. The V gene's germline CDR1 is SQVTM and CDR2 ANQGSEA. For the CDR3, the DNA is TGCAGCGTTGAACCCCTCGATGAGCAGTTCTTC. Protein: CSVEPLDEQFF.

This clonotype has only a few counts. The chain uses TRBV30 and TRBJ1-2, with 7 bases that match TRBD1. This CDR3 is built from 14 residues. Losses at the gene ends were 1 base for V and 2 bases for J; bases not matched to a gene: 4. CDR1 and CDR2 from the germline V gene are GTSNPN and SVGIG (reference sequence). CDR3 DNA sequence: TGTGCCTGGAGTGGTTCGACAGGGAACTATGGCTACACCTTC. It codes for CAWSGSTGNYGYTF.